The present T cell receptor beta chain was sequenced within a study of blood T cell repertoires in COVID-19. Study summary: PBMCs, B-cell-depleted T cells, or T cells provided the cDNA or gDNA that made up the material.

The assay was immunoSEQ multiplex PCR, and TCRdb's table has in-frame clones only and misses some. The sample holds 150,000 to 200,000 clones, around 83% seen once. The clonotype comes from a woman aged 40 to 50 with acute or convalescent COVID-19. The specimen was peripheral blood.

The chain's CDR3 is CATSDPKAETYNEQFF. The CDR3 coding sequence is TGTGCCACCAGTGATCCGAAAGCGGAGACCTACAATGAGCAGTTCTTC. The genes are TRBV24-1 and TRBJ2-1; TRBD2 might be the D (5 bases). The CDR3 sequence is 16 residues long. V was shortened by 3 bases and J by 2 bases, with 13 bases between the two germline ends. CDR1 is KGHDR and CDR2 is SFDVKD in the germline V gene.